This entry describes one TCR beta chain. This clone was observed a few times. What antigen it recognizes has not been identified. The record has no base qualities; no much larger clone is one base away. The donors belonged to the validation cohort of about 120 subjects, which was separate from the approximately 700-subject first cohort. The sample comes from a study of cytomegalovirus exposure and HLA in healthy donors (dated by TCRdb to 2017 to 2019). Describing the broader study: The 670 or so repertoires of the first cohort and the roughly 120 validation repertoires were produced on the same platform, according to a later analysis. The study was designed to test whether signatures of past pathogen exposure could be identified by cataloging public T cell receptors. A separate validation cohort of over a hundred different subjects was used in addition to the roughly 700-subject first cohort. High-throughput TCR immunosequencing, statistical association of individual TCRs with disease status, and machine learning were combined to predict cytomegalovirus infection status.

Libraries were prepared through the immunoSEQ multiplex PCR assay. As for how the authors treated the data: A statistical classification framework was built for diagnosing cytomegalovirus status from the catalog of TCR beta chain sequences. TCRdb limited this immuneACCESS table to in-frame rearrangements with V and J called. A share of clones is missing; checked studies link under half to unresolved V genes, and the rest is unexplained. V and J calls and clone size are copied from that table; D and trimming were computed from the DNA. In all, the sample holds about 160,000 clones, and about 82% of those were seen once. The ten top clones hold around 2.4% of the sample. Deletion took 1 base off V and 5 bases off J, with a span of 12 bases between the germline ends. The germline V gene encodes CDR1 SGHAT and CDR2 FQNNGV. From the cysteine through the phenylalanine, the CDR3 covers 15 amino acids. The kept DNA is CDR3 alone, 45 bases in frame from the first base.

Results and caveats for the whole study, not just this receptor: Across donors, most TCR sequences were observed very rarely, whereas some public TCRs were present in many individuals. In a later analysis, TCRs clustered in the first cohort were found to also tend to co-occur in the 120 or so validation repertoires, with about 94% of cluster scores above 0. In the study, around 160 TCR beta chains were listed as associated with cytomegalovirus. The authors suggested that the approach could potentially be generalized to other disease states and immunological phenotypes. All 120 or so repertoires were used to score co-occurrence in the validation cohort in a later analysis, because that analysis had no HLA typing for the cohort. Three of the identified cytomegalovirus-associated TCR beta chains were confirmed in vitro to be specific for cytomegalovirus antigens. The classifier was reported to diagnose cytomegalovirus status with high specificity and sensitivity in both the original cohort and the validation cohort.

The V and J segments used are TRBV11-2 and TRBJ1-5; the D gene cannot be resolved reliably. The sequencing input was PBMCs. This clonotype was obtained from a man between 25 and 39 years old in good health and CMV-seropositive. The sequenced DNA is TGTGCCAGCAGCTTAGGGCAGGTCGGTTATCAGCCCCAGCATTTT. This yields the protein CASSLGQVGYQPQHF.